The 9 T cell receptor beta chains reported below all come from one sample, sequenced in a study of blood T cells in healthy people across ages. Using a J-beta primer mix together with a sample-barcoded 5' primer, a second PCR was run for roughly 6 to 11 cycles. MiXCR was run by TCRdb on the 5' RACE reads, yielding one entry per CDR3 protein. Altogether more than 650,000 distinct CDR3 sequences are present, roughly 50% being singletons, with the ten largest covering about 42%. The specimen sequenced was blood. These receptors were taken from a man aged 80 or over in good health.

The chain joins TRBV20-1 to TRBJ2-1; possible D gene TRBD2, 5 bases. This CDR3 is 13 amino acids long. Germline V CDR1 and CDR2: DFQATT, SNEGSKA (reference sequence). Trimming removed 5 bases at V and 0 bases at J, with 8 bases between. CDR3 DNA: TGCAGTGCTTGGACTCTCTCCTACAATGAGCAGTTCTTC. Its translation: CSAWTLSYNEQFF.

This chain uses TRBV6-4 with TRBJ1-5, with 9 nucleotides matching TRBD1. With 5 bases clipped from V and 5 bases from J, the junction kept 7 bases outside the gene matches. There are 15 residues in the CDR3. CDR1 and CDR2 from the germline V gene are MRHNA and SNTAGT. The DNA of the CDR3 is TGTGCCAGCAGTAACCTAAGGGACAGGGATCAGCCCCAGCATTTT. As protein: CASSNLRDRDQPQHF.

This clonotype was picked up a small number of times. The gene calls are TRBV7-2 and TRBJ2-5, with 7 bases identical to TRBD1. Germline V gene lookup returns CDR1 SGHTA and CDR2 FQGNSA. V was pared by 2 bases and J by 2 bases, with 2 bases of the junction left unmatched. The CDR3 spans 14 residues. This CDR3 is CASSLRGPQETQYF. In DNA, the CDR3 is TGTGCCAGCAGCTTAAGGGGGCCGCAAGAGACCCAGTACTTC.

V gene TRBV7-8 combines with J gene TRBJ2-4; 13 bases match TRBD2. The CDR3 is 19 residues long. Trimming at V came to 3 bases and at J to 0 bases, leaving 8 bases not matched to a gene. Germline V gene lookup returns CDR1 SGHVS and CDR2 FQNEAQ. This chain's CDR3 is CASSFTGTSGNLAKNIQYF. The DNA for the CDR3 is TGTGCCAGCAGCTTCACCGGGACTAGCGGGAACTTAGCCAAAAACATTCAGTACTTC.

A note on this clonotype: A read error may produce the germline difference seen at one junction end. The CDR3 DNA reads TGTGCCAACAGCAAGTTATCTGTGGTCGGTGGAGATACGCAGTATTTT. As protein: CANSKLSVVGGDTQYF. The chain uses TRBV7-8 and TRBJ2-3; no clear D. Per germline, CDR1 SGHVS and CDR2 FQNEAQ. The CDR3 is made up of 16 amino acids.

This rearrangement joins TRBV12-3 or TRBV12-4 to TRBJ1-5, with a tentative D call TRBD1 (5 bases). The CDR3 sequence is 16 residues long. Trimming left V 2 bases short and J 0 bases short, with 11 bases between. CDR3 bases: TGTGCCAGCAGTTTAAACAGGTTTTATAGCAATCAGCCCCAGCATTTT. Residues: CASSLNRFYSNQPQHF.

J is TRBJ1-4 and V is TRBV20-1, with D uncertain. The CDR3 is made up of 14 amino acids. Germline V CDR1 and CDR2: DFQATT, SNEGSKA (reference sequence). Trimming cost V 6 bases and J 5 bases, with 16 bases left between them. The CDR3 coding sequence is TGCAGTGCGGATTGGCGCAATCAGAATGAAAAACTGTTTTTT. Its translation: CSADWRNQNEKLFF.

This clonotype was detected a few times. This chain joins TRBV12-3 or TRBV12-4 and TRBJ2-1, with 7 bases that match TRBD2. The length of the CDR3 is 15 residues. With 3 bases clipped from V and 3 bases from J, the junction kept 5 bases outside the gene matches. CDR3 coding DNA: TGTGCCAGCAGTTTCGAGACTAGCCGCTACAATGAGCAGTTCTTC. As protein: CASSFETSRYNEQFF.

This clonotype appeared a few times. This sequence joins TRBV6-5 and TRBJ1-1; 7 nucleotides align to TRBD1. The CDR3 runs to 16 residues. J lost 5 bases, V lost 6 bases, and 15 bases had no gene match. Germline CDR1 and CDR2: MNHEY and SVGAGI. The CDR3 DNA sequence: TGTGCCAGCAGCCCCCTGGGAGAGGGGGCGCTTACTGAAGCTTTCTTT. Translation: CASSPLGEGALTEAFF.